This is a list of T cell receptor beta chains from one sample in a study of graft-versus-host responses after intestinal transplantation. For these receptors, no antigen is known. Sequencing was performed with immunoSEQ multiplex PCR; in TCRdb, only in-frame clones are kept and a portion is missing. The sample shows over 100,000 clones, around 95% of them seen only once. Source: unstimulated CD8+ T cells sorted from spleen or lymph node cells, taken before intestinal transplant. Receptor source: a human donor who received an intestinal transplant. The CDR3 runs from the conserved cysteine through the conserved F or W. A D gene is named only where the DNA matches it firmly. Clone size appears in some rows only: once, few, many, or a class for an expanded clone.

J	D	V	size	CDR3	DNA
TRBJ1-2	NA	TRBV4-1	NA	CASSQALRRDDYGYTF	TGCGCCAGCAGCCAGGCCTTGCGTCGGGATGACTATGGCTACACCTTC
TRBJ2-1	TRBD1	TRBV5-8	NA	CASKIYRGSYNEQFF	TGTGCCAGCAAAATATACAGGGGCTCATACAATGAGCAGTTCTTC
TRBJ2-7	NA	TRBV28	NA	CASSFSGLFYEQYF	TGTGCCAGCAGCTTTTCCGGACTGTTTTACGAGCAGTACTTC
TRBJ2-1	NA	TRBV27	once	CASTPRLSNPSSYNEQFF	TGTGCCAGCACTCCCCGGCTCTCAAACCCTAGCTCCTACAATGAGCAGTTCTTC
TRBJ2-2	NA	TRBV6-4	once	CASSAKNTGELFF	TGTGCCAGCAGTGCGAAGAACACCGGGGAGCTGTTTTTT
TRBJ1-5	NA	TRBV28	few	CASRGVSNQPQHF	TGTGCCAGCAGGGGGGTGAGCAATCAGCCCCAGCATTTT
TRBJ1-2	TRBD1	TRBV28	NA	CASSSSILARTPGGHDGYTF	TGTGCCAGCAGTTCATCTATATTAGCCCGAACCCCAGGGGGCCATGATGGCTACACCTTC
TRBJ1-4	NA	TRBV11-2	NA	CASSIVREKLFF	TGTGCCAGCAGCATAGTGAGGGAAAAACTGTTTTTT
TRBJ2-7	TRBD1	TRBV29-1	NA	CSVSDRSGYEQYF	TGCAGCGTTTCGGACAGGTCTGGCTACGAGCAGTACTTC
TRBJ2-7	NA	TRBV12-2	NA	CASRLRGHSYEQYF	TGTGCAAGTCGCTTAAGGGGGCACTCCTACGAGCAGTACTTC
TRBJ1-2	NA	TRBV27	NA	CASTAAGGTLLYGYTF	TGTGCCAGCACCGCCGCCGGGGGCACACTCCTCTATGGCTACACCTTC
TRBJ2-7	NA	TRBV9	few	CASSVALGTDQQYF	TGTGCCAGCAGCGTAGCGTTGGGGACGGATCAGCAGTACTTC
TRBJ2-4	NA	TRBV4-3	NA	CASSQDRGGNIQYF	TGCGCCAGCAGCCAAGACAGGGGGGGGAACATTCAGTACTTC
TRBJ1-1	NA	TRBV27	NA	CASSLAGMNTEAFF	TGTGCCAGCAGTTTAGCAGGTATGAACACTGAAGCTTTCTTT
TRBJ2-1	NA	TRBV15	NA	CATSTSRGPSYNEQFF	TGTGCCACCAGCACCTCAAGGGGACCTTCCTACAATGAGCAGTTCTTC
TRBJ2-1	NA	TRBV13	NA	CASSLGLEQFF	TGTGCCAGCAGCCTAGGACTTGAGCAGTTCTTC
TRBJ2-1	NA	TRBV29-1	NA	CSVVGQYNLEQFF	TGCAGCGTTGTAGGGCAATACAATCTTGAGCAGTTCTTC
TRBJ2-7	TRBD2	TRBV6-5	few	CASSALAGERYEQYF	TGTGCCAGCAGTGCTCTCGCGGGAGAGCGGTACGAGCAGTACTTC
TRBJ1-2	NA	TRBV27	NA	CASRENRFYGYTF	TGTGCCAGCAGAGAGAATAGATTCTATGGCTACACCTTC
TRBJ1-1	NA	TRBV6-1	NA	CASSSGRTEAFF	TGTGCCAGCAGTTCCGGGCGCACTGAAGCTTTCTTT
TRBJ1-1	TRBD1	TRBV18	NA	CASSPLPPLARGDTEAFF	TGTGCCAGCTCACCACTCCCCCCCTTGGCCAGGGGGGACACTGAGGCTTTCTTT
TRBJ2-4	NA	TRBV27	NA	CATGEGVKGNIQYF	TGTGCCACCGGGGAAGGGGTTAAGGGGAACATTCAGTACTTC
TRBJ2-4	NA	TRBV6-6	NA	CASSYNRENIQYF	TGTGCCAGCAGTTACAACCGGGAAAACATTCAGTACTTC
TRBJ1-2	NA	TRBV2	NA	CASRREGGYGYTF	TGTGCCAGCAGACGGGAAGGTGGCTATGGCTACACCTTC